This T cell receptor (beta chain) emerged from a study of cytomegalovirus exposure and HLA in healthy donors. Study-wide context: Among the 400 or so donors who were genotyped, approximately 84% fell in the genetic ancestry cluster that is associated with self-reported Caucasian donors. Whole-study results and caveats: CMV antigen specificity was confirmed in vitro for a few CMV-associated chains. A later analysis by the authors found several of the most significant clusters apparently linked to common viral pathogens.

Turning to this clone: The antigen is not known.

Germline V gene lookup returns CDR1 SGHAT and CDR2 FQNNGV. The ends lost 5 bases at V and 5 bases at J; junction bases unmatched: 10. The length of the CDR3 is 15 residues. The primer mix had 60 Vbeta and 13 Jbeta primers. TCRdb keeps only in-frame clones here, not all; method: immunoSEQ multiplex PCR. Of 150,000 or so clones listed, about 76% were seen once; the top ten hold roughly 8%. This TCR derives from a man under 40 in good health and CMV-seropositive. The source material was PBMCs. The gene calls are TRBV11-2 and TRBJ1-2, with 8 bases fitting TRBD1. CDR3 DNA: TGTGCCAGCAGCCTTGGGGGGCGGACAGGGTATGGCTACACCTTC. The encoded protein is CASSLGGRTGYGYTF.